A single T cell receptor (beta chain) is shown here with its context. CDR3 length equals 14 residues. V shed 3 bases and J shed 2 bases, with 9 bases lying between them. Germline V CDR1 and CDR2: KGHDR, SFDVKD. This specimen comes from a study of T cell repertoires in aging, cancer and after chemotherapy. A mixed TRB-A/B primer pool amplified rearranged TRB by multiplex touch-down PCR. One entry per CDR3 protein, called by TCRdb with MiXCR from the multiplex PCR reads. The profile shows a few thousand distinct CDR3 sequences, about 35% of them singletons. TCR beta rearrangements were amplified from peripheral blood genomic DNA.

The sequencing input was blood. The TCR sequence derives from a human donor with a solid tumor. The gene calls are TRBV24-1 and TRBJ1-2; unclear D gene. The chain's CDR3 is CATSDQDTNYGYTF. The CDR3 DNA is TGTGCCACCAGTGATCAAGACACGAACTATGGCTACACCTTC.